A single sample is the source of the 9 T cell receptor beta chains below, sequenced in a study of blood T cell repertoires in COVID-19. The assay was immunoSEQ multiplex PCR, and TCRdb's table has in-frame clones only and misses some. The data show approximately 220,000 clones, with 70% to 90% seen just once and roughly 0.69% held by the top ten. The sequenced material came from peripheral blood. The source is a man aged 40-49 years with acute or convalescent COVID-19.

This chain uses TRBV29-1 with TRBJ1-6; D call uncertain. The CDR3 sequence is 13 residues long. Germline V gives CDR1 SQVTM, CDR2 ANQGSEA. V lost 4 bases, J lost 4 bases, and 8 bases lay in between. The CDR3 loop is CSVGSDYNSPLHF. The CDR3 DNA sequence: TGCAGCGTTGGGTCAGATTATAATTCACCCCTCCACTTT.

This clone was observed once. J is TRBJ1-1 and V is TRBV18; 7 bases map to TRBD1. The junction had 4 bases not matched to a gene; V was cut back by 4 bases and J by 2 bases. The germline V gene encodes CDR1 KGHSH and CDR2 LQKENI. The CDR3 extends over 14 amino acids. CDR3 sequence (DNA): TGTGCCAGCTCACTCCGGGACAGAAACACTGAAGCTTTCTTT. The encoded protein is CASSLRDRNTEAFF.

This clone appeared a single time. V is TRBV5-5 and J is TRBJ2-7; D may be TRBD1 (5 bases). The ends were cut back, 4 bases at V and 7 bases at J, with 15 bases in the middle. The V gene's germline CDR1 is SGHKS and CDR2 YYEKEE (reference sequence). The CDR3 is 13 residues long. CDR3 protein: CASSQPTGSEQYF. CDR3 DNA sequence: TGTGCCAGCAGCCAACCAACAGGTAGTGAGCAGTACTTC.

The chain uses TRBV6-6 and TRBJ2-5; TRBD2 aligns across 7 bases. The CDR3 runs to 15 residues. Per the germline V gene, CDR1 is MNHNY and CDR2 is SVGAGI (reference sequence). The J segment lost 1 base and the V segment lost 2 bases, leaving 4 bases of the junction unmatched. CDR3 in amino acids: CASSYGGSFQETQYF. DNA for the CDR3: TGTGCCAGCAGTTACGGCGGGAGTTTCCAAGAGACCCAGTACTTC.

The rearrangement joins TRBV7-3 to TRBJ2-2; 10 nucleotides line up with TRBD1. Germline trimming cut 5 bases from V and 7 bases from J; bases unmatched to any gene: 10. The CDR3 sequence is 16 residues long. Germline CDR1 is SGHTA and CDR2 is FQGTGA. CDR3 in amino acids: CASSPMTGGGVGELFF. CDR3 DNA: TGTGCCAGCAGCCCCATGACAGGGGGCGGGGTCGGGGAGCTGTTTTTT.

The chain uses TRBV5-1 and TRBJ2-2; possible D gene TRBD2, 6 bases. Trimming stripped 3 bases from V and 3 bases from J, with 12 bases between. The CDR3 is 15 amino acids. CDR1 and CDR2 (germline): SGHRS, YFSETQ. The chain's CDR3 is CASSYGLADTGELFF. The CDR3 coding sequence is TGCGCCAGCAGCTACGGCTTAGCGGACACCGGGGAGCTGTTTTTT.

This clone was detected many times. The sample holds other DNA sequences that translate to the same CDR3. The chain joins TRBV19 to TRBJ2-7; tentative D call: TRBD1 (5 bases). V shed 3 bases and J shed 2 bases, with 8 bases lying between them. Germline CDR1 LNHDA, CDR2 SQIVND (reference sequence). This CDR3 region has 13 residues. The CDR3: CASSIGRAYEQYF. The DNA for the CDR3 is TGTGCCAGTAGTATCGGCAGGGCCTACGAGCAGTACTTC. The entire variable domain, with the rest obtained from reference TRBV19 and TRBJ2-7, is as follows: DGGITQSPKYLFRKEGQNVTLSCEQNLNHDAMYWYRQDPGQGLRLIYYSQIVNDFQKGDIAEGYSVSREKKESFPLTVTSAQKNPTAFYLCASSIGRAYEQYFGPGTRLTVT.

The chain uses TRBV6-2 or TRBV6-3 and TRBJ1-1; the D gene is possibly TRBD1 (5 bases). The CDR3 covers 15 residues. Trimming cost V 2 bases and J 4 bases, with 14 bases left between them. Germline V gene sequence: CDR1 MNHEY, CDR2 SVGEGT. The CDR3 DNA sequence: TGTGCCAGCAGTTACGGGGGGACGCCGACCACTGAAGCTTTCTTT. This codes for CASSYGGTPTTEAFF.

V gene TRBV5-5 combines with J gene TRBJ2-1; D call uncertain. Deletions cut 4 bases from V and 4 bases from J, with 15 bases between. The CDR3 is 15 residues long. CDR1 and CDR2 (germline): SGHKS, YYEKEE (reference sequence). The CDR3 DNA reads TGTGCCAGCAGCAGAGAGCCCACAGCTTACAATGAGCAGTTCTTC. Translating it yields CASSREPTAYNEQFF.